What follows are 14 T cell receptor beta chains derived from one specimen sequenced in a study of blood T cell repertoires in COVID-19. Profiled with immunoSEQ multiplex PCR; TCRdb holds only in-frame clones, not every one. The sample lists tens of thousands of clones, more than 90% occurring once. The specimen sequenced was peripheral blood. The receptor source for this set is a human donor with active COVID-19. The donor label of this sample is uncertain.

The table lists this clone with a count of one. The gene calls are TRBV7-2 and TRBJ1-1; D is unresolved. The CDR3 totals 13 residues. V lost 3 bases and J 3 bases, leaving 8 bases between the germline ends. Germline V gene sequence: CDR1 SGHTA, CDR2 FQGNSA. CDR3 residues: CASSFLDYTEAFF. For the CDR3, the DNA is TGTGCCAGCAGCTTTTTGGACTACACTGAAGCTTTCTTT.

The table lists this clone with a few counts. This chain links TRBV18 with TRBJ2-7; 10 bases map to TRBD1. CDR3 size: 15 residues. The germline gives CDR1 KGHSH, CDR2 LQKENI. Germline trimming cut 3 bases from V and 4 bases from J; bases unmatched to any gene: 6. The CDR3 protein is CASSPGTGEGYEQYF. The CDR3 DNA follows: TGTGCCAGCTCACCGGGGACAGGGGAAGGGTACGAGCAGTACTTC.

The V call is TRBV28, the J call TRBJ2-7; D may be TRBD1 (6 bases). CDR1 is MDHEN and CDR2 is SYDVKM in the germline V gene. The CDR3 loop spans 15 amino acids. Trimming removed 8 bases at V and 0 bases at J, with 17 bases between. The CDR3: CASFTRGQSSYEQYF. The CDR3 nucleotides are TGTGCCAGCTTTACTCGGGGACAAAGCTCCTACGAGCAGTACTTC. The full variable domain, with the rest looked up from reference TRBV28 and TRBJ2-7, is DVKVTQSSRYLVKRTGEKVFLECVQDMDHENMFWYRQDPGLGLRLIYFSYDVKMKEKGDIPEGYSVSREKKERFSLILESASTNQTSMYLCASFTRGQSSYEQYFGPGTRLTVT.

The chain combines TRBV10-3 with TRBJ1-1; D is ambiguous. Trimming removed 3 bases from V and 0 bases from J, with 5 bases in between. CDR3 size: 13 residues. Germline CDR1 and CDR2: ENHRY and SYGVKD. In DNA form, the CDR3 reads TGTGCCATCAGTGACAACATGAACACTGAAGCTTTCTTT. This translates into CAISDNMNTEAFF.

The CDR3 bases are TGCAGTGCAGGGACAGCAGATACGCAGTATTTT. Its protein is CSAGTADTQYF. The chain links TRBV20-1 to TRBJ2-3, with TRBD1 identical over 7 bases. Losses at the gene ends were 6 bases for V and 4 bases for J; bases not matched to a gene: 1. CDR1 is DFQATT, CDR2 SNEGSKA, per germline (reference sequence). The CDR3 has 11 residues.

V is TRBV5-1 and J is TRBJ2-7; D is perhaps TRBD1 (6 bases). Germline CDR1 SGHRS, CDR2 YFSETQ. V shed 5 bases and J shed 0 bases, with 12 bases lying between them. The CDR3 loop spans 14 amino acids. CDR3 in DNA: TGCGCCAGCAGAGGCCGGGACAACTCCTACGAGCAGTACTTC. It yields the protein CASRGRDNSYEQYF.

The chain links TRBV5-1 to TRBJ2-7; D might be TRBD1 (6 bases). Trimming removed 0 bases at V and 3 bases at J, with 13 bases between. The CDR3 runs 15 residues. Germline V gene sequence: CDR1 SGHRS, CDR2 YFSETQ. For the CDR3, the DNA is TGCGCCAGCAGCTTGGAGGGGGAAGGTATCTACGAGCAGTACTTC. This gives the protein CASSLEGEGIYEQYF. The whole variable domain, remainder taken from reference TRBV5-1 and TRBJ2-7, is KAGVTQTPRYLIKTRGQQVTLSCSPISGHRSVSWYQQTPGQGLQFLFEYFSETQRNKGNFPGRFSGRQFSNSRSEMNVSTLELGDSALYLCASSLEGEGIYEQYFGPGTRLTVT.

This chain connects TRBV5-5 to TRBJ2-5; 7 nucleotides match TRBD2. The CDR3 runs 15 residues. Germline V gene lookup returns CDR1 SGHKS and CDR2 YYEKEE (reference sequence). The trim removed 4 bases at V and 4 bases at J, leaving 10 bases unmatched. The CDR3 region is CASSPLLGGGETQYF. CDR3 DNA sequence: TGTGCCAGCAGCCCCCTTCTTGGCGGGGGAGAGACCCAGTACTTC.

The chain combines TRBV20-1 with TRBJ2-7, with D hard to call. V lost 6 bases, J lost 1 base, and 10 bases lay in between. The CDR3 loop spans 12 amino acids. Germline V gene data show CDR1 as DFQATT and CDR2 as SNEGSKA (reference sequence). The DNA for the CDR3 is TGCAGTGCGAGTCTAGGATCCTACGAGCAGTACTTC. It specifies CSASLGSYEQYF.

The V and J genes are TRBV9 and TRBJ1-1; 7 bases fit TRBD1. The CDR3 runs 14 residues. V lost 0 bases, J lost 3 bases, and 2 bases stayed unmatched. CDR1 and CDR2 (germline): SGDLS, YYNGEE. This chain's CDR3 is CASSVATGDTEAFF. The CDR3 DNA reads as TGTGCCAGCAGCGTAGCTACAGGGGACACTGAAGCTTTCTTT.

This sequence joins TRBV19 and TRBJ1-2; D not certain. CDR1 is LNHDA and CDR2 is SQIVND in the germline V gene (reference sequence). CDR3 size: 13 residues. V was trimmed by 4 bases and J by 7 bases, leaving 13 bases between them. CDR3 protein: CASSTYGSGGYTF. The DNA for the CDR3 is TGTGCCAGTAGTACGTACGGGAGTGGTGGCTACACCTTC.

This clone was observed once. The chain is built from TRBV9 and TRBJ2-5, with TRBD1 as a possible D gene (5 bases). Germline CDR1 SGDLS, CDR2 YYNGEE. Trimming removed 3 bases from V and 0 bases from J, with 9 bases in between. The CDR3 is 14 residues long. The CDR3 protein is CASSASGYQETQYF. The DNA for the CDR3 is TGTGCCAGCAGCGCCTCAGGGTACCAAGAGACCCAGTACTTC.

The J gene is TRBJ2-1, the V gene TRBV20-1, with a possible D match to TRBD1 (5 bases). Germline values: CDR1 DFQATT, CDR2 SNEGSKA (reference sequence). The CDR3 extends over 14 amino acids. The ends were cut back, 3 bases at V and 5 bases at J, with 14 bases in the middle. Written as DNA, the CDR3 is TGCAGTGCTAGTGGTAGATTGGGGCACAATGAGCAGTTCTTC. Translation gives CSASGRLGHNEQFF.

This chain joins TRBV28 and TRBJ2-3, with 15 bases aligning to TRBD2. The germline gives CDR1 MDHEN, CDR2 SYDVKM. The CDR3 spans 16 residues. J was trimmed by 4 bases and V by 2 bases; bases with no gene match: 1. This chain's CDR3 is CASSLRTSGRADTQYF. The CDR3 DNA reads TGTGCCAGCAGTTTACGGACTAGCGGGAGGGCAGATACGCAGTATTTT.